These 30 T cell receptor beta chains came from one sample sequenced in a study of T cells in Graves' hyperthyroidism and ophthalmopathy. Amplified TCR beta CDR3 regions came from RNA transcripts. The HTBI primer set drove a first-round RT-PCR of the TCR CDR3. A single record per CDR3 protein comes from TCRdb applying MiXCR to the multiplex PCR reads. The top ten hold about 7.2% of the sample, which has 660,000 or so distinct CDR3 sequences, just under 45% seen once. The specimen was peripheral blood or thyroid tissue (not recorded which). The receptors originated from an adult man with Graves' disease, either hyperthyroidism or ophthalmopathy (not recorded which).

The chain links TRBV10-2 to TRBJ1-6, with 9 bases aligning to TRBD1. Per germline, CDR1 WSHSY and CDR2 SAAADI. This CDR3 has 16 amino acids. V trimming: 2 bases; J trimming: 6 bases; junction bases outside the gene matches: 5. The CDR3 region is CASSENRGQLNSPLHF. The CDR3, as DNA: TGCGCCAGCAGTGAGAACAGGGGGCAGCTTAATTCACCCCTCCACTTT.

CDR3 sequence: CASNTGWGLAGDETQYF. CDR3 coding DNA: TGTGCCAGCAACACAGGGTGGGGACTAGCGGGAGATGAGACCCAGTACTTC. This chain joins TRBV2 and TRBJ2-5; TRBD2 agrees at 14 bases. Unmatched junction bases numbered 12, after V lost 7 bases and J lost 5 bases. The CDR3 spans 17 residues. CDR1 is SNHLY, CDR2 FYNNEI, per germline.

This clonotype showed up many times. The CDR3 bases are TGTGCCAGCAGCCCTCGGGGTGGCGAAGGGGCGGCTTTCTTT. Its protein product is CASSPRGGEGAAFF. This chain connects TRBV9 to TRBJ1-1; D perhaps matches TRBD1 (5 bases). This CDR3 comprises 14 residues. Germline V lookup: CDR1 SGDLS, CDR2 YYNGEE. Trimming took off 4 bases at V and 11 bases at J, with 21 bases between the two ends.

The rearrangement joins TRBV5-8 to TRBJ1-6; 10 nucleotides agree with TRBD1. V was clipped by 7 bases and J by 10 bases; unmatched bases: 11. Germline CDR1 SGHTS, CDR2 YDEGEE. The CDR3 contains 15 residues. In nucleotides, the CDR3 is TGTGCCAGCCAACCAACCGGGACAGGGGACTCACCCCTCCACTTT. Protein: CASQPTGTGDSPLHF.

The chain joins TRBV7-9 to TRBJ1-1; 12 nucleotides align to TRBD1. V gave up 3 bases and J gave up 4 bases; unmatched junction bases: 0. CDR1 and CDR2 (germline): SEHNR, FQNEAQ (reference sequence). The CDR3 has 14 amino acids. CDR3 nucleotide sequence: TGTGCCAGCAGCTTGGGACAGGGGGCCACTGAAGCTTTCTTT. It encodes CASSLGQGATEAFF.

This clonotype was detected many times. The gene calls are TRBV24-1 and TRBJ2-7; D remains unclear. The V gene's germline CDR1 is KGHDR and CDR2 SFDVKD. Trimming removed 4 bases from V and 3 bases from J, with 6 bases in between. There are 12 residues in the CDR3. Written as DNA, the CDR3 is TGTGCCACCAGTGACACCGACTACGAGCAGTACTTC. This gives the protein CATSDTDYEQYF.

The chain is built from TRBV7-9 and TRBJ1-1, with TRBD1 identical over 8 bases. This CDR3 comprises 15 residues. Germline lookup yields CDR1 SEHNR and CDR2 FQNEAQ (reference sequence). J was trimmed by 1 base and V by 1 base; bases with no gene match: 2. CDR3 coding DNA: TGTGCCAGCAGCTTAGACCAGGGGGCGAACACTGAAGCTTTCTTT. Translating gives CASSLDQGANTEAFF. Full variable domain (outside the CDR3, taken from reference TRBV7-9 and TRBJ1-1): DTGVSQNPRHKITKRGQNVTFRCDPISEHNRLYWYRQTLGQGPEFLTYFQNEAQLEKSRLLSDRFSAERPKGSFSTLEIQRTEQGDSAMYLCASSLDQGANTEAFFGQGTRLTVV.

Remarks on this clonotype: Given a much more abundant clone one base away, this may be a read error. Here the CDR3 omits its conserved ending phenylalanine or tryptophan, so a read error is the likely source. This chain joins TRBV7-8 and TRBJ1-1, with D perhaps matching TRBD1 (5 bases). Trimming shortened V by 1 base and J by 6 bases, and 9 bases separated the two germline ends. The CDR3 has 13 residues. The V gene's germline CDR1 is SGHVS and CDR2 FQNEAQ. The CDR3 sequence is CASSLGTFAEAFI. The CDR3 DNA reads as TGTGCCAGCAGCTTAGGGACATTCGCTGAAGCTTTCATT.

In the case of this clonotype: One base away lies a much larger clone, so this may be a sequencing read error. This chain joins TRBV24-1 and TRBJ1-2; 7 bases map to TRBD1. CDR3 length: 15 residues. V lost 2 bases and J lost 4; bases outside the gene matches: 6. Germline CDR1 KGHDR, CDR2 SFDVKD. CDR3 loop: CATSDYRQGVYGYTF. CDR3 sequence (DNA): TGTGCCACCAGTGATTACCGACAGGGAGTCTATGGCTACACCTTC.

The rearrangement uses TRBV9 and TRBJ2-5; D is possibly TRBD2 (7 bases). V was cut by 3 bases and J by 4 bases, with 19 bases left in between. Germline V lookup: CDR1 SGDLS, CDR2 YYNGEE. The CDR3 is 16 residues long. CDR3 in amino acids: CASSAPQGRGPETQYF. In DNA form, the CDR3 reads TGTGCCAGCAGCGCACCTCAGGGGCGGGGGCCAGAGACCCAGTACTTC.

CDR3 DNA: TGTGCCAGCAGGAGGGGCAGGGACGAGACCCAGTACTTC. Encoded protein: CASRRGRDETQYF. This chain links TRBV2 with TRBJ2-5; D may correspond to TRBD1 or TRBD2 (5 bases each). Trimming removed 6 bases at V and 5 bases at J, with 13 bases between. Looked up from germline, CDR1 is SNHLY and CDR2 is FYNNEI. The CDR3 extends over 13 amino acids.

This clonotype turned up a few times. V gene TRBV7-2 combines with J gene TRBJ2-5; the D gene is possibly TRBD1 (5 bases). This CDR3 contains 18 residues. The germline gives CDR1 SGHTA, CDR2 FQGNSA. V lost 5 bases and J 0 bases, leaving 22 bases between the germline ends. CDR3 nucleotides: TGTGCCAGCAGCCCTGGTCCAGGGAAAGGGCCGTACCAAGAGACCCAGTACTTC. Its protein is CASSPGPGKGPYQETQYF.

J is TRBJ2-5 and V is TRBV9; D is possibly TRBD2 (5 bases). The J call may be mistaken, given a closer DNA end match to TRBJ2-7. The CDR3 totals 15 residues. The germline V gene has CDR1 SGDLS and CDR2 YYNGEE. CDR3 in DNA: TGTGCCAGCAGCCAAGGGAGTAGGTTCTCCTACGAGCAGTACTTC. This gives the protein CASSQGSRFSYEQYF.

This clonotype was found a few times. The rearrangement uses TRBV20-1 and TRBJ2-5; D ambiguous. CDR1 and CDR2 from the germline V gene are DFQATT and SNEGSKA (reference sequence). Trimming shortened V by 3 bases and J by 1 base, and 6 bases separated the two germline ends. CDR3 size: 12 residues. CDR3 in DNA: TGCAGTGCTAGTAGGTTCCAAGAGACCCAGTACTTC. Its translation: CSASRFQETQYF.

This sequence joins TRBV2 and TRBJ2-5; a weak D match, TRBD2 (5 bases). Judging by the DNA end, TRBJ2-1 fits better; the J call may be wrong. CDR1 and CDR2 from the germline V gene are SNHLY and FYNNEI. CDR3 length: 13 amino acids. In DNA, the CDR3 is TGTGCCAGCAGTGAAGGGATGCGGGATGAGCAGTTCTTC. Translated, it gives CASSEGMRDEQFF.

The chain uses TRBV7-9 and TRBJ1-4; tentatively, D is TRBD1 (5 bases). The germline gives CDR1 SEHNR, CDR2 FQNEAQ (reference sequence). Deletions cut 8 bases from V and 2 bases from J, with 15 bases between. This CDR3 comprises 15 residues. CDR3 coding DNA: TGTGCCAGCGGCCTTGACAGAGCGACTAATGAAAAACTGTTTTTT. It specifies CASGLDRATNEKLFF.

At least ten counts were recorded for this clonotype. The chain uses TRBV5-1 and TRBJ1-6; the match to TRBD1 covers 7 bases. V dropped 7 bases and J dropped 5; count of bases not matched to a gene: 3. The CDR3 spans 13 residues. Germline assignment: CDR1 SGHRS and CDR2 YFSETQ. CDR3 nucleotide sequence: TGCGCCAGCCGCGGGACAGATAATTCACCCCTCCACTTT. Residues: CASRGTDNSPLHF.

CDR3 sequence reads: CASSLSGQGGTEAFF. The CDR3 region has the DNA TGTGCCAGCAGCTTATCAGGACAGGGAGGCACTGAAGCTTTCTTT. The chain couples TRBV7-9 to TRBJ1-1; TRBD1 agrees at 8 bases. Trimming removed 2 bases from V and 4 bases from J; junction bases left unmatched: 6. This CDR3 has 15 amino acids. Germline values: CDR1 SEHNR, CDR2 FQNEAQ (reference sequence).

This clonotype was seen ten or more times. V usage is TRBV2 and J usage is TRBJ1-6; D uncertain. V gave up 5 bases and J gave up 6 bases, with 8 bases separating them. The CDR3 consists of 13 residues. CDR1 is SNHLY, CDR2 FYNNEI, per germline. CDR3 region: CASSRGSNSPLHF. The CDR3 nucleotides read TGTGCCAGCAGTCGGGGATCTAATTCACCCCTCCACTTT.

This clonotype was picked up one time. The chain employs TRBV15 and TRBJ2-7; TRBD1 matches 7 bases. The CDR3 is made up of 14 amino acids. Trimming removed 1 base from V and 3 bases from J; junction bases left unmatched: 3. Germline CDR1 LNHNV, CDR2 YYDKDF (reference sequence). CDR3 region: CATSRATGYYEQYF. CDR3 bases: TGTGCCACCAGCAGAGCGACAGGGTACTACGAGCAGTACTTC.

This clonotype occurred a few times. The chain links TRBV7-2 to TRBJ2-5; possibly TRBD1 for D (6 bases). In germline, CDR1 is SGHTA, CDR2 FQGNSA. V was clipped by 5 bases and J by 5 bases, with 18 bases between them. This CDR3 region has 15 residues. The CDR3 sequence is CASSLPQGSFETQYF. DNA of the CDR3: TGTGCCAGCAGCCTCCCGCAGGGGTCGTTCGAGACCCAGTACTTC.

The J gene is TRBJ2-2, the V gene TRBV7-2, with TRBD2 identical over 11 bases. CDR1 SGHTA and CDR2 FQGNSA come from the germline V gene. The CDR3 has 16 residues. V was clipped by 4 bases and J by 3 bases; unmatched bases: 4. CDR3 region: CASSSGTSGYTGELFF. The CDR3 DNA follows: TGTGCCAGCAGCTCCGGGACTAGCGGTTACACCGGGGAGCTGTTTTTT. Supplemented by reference TRBV7-2 and TRBJ2-2, the full variable domain reads GAGVSQSPSNKVTEKGKDVELRCDPISGHTALYWYRQSLGQGLEFLIYFQGNSAPDKSGLPSDRFSAERTGGSVSTLTIQRTQQEDSAVYLCASSSGTSGYTGELFFGEGSRLTVL.

This chain links TRBV29-1 with TRBJ1-2; D is ambiguous. Trimming stripped 0 bases from V and 6 bases from J, with 5 bases between. The CDR3 loop spans 11 amino acids. CDR1 is SQVTM, CDR2 ANQGSEA, per germline. CDR3 sequence (DNA): TGCAGCGTTGAAGAGGCGGATGGCTACACCTTC. It translates to CSVEEADGYTF.

As regards this clonotype: A junction boundary mismatches the germline segment, possibly from a read error. The chain has TRBV7-2 and TRBJ1-6, with TRBD1 matching over 7 bases. In germline, CDR1 is SGHTA, CDR2 FQGNSA. The CDR3 consists of 15 residues. The CDR3 DNA reads TGTGCCAGCAGCTCTGACCCGCAGGGGGATTCAGCCCTCCACTTT. Its translation is CASSSDPQGDSALHF.

Many counts were recorded for this clonotype. V gene TRBV12-3 or TRBV12-4 combines with J gene TRBJ1-1; D is ambiguous. V was clipped by 4 bases and J by 3 bases, with 9 bases between them. The CDR3 is 13 residues long. This chain's CDR3 is CASSSDRDTEAFF. The CDR3 region has the DNA TGTGCCAGCAGTTCCGACCGTGACACTGAAGCTTTCTTT.

This clonotype has only a few counts. This sequence joins TRBV20-1 and TRBJ1-5, with 9 bases that match TRBD1. The junction had 6 bases not matched to a gene; V was cut back by 6 bases and J by 0 bases. From germline, CDR1 is DFQATT and CDR2 SNEGSKA (reference sequence). The CDR3 is made up of 15 amino acids. The DNA of the CDR3 is TGCAGTGCAGTACAGGGGGCCTATAGCAATCAGCCCCAGCATTTT. Translation: CSAVQGAYSNQPQHF.

This clonotype was detected a few times. The chain uses TRBV5-5 and TRBJ1-1; TRBD1 is a possible D gene (6 bases). The V and J ends lost 0 bases and 1 base respectively, with 13 bases between them. The germline V gene encodes CDR1 SGHKS and CDR2 YYEKEE (reference sequence). This CDR3 region has 16 residues. The CDR3 is CASSLAKGVPNTEAFF. The CDR3 coding sequence is TGTGCCAGCAGCTTGGCCAAGGGGGTTCCGAACACTGAAGCTTTCTTT. The variable domain in full, completed from reference TRBV5-5 and TRBJ1-1, reads DAGVTQSPTHLIKTRGQQVTLRCSPISGHKSVSWYQQVLGQGPQFIFQYYEKEERGRGNFPDRFSARQFPNYSSELNVNALLLGDSALYLCASSLAKGVPNTEAFFGQGTRLTVV.

The table lists this clonotype with many counts. The chain has TRBV28 and TRBJ1-5; D might be TRBD1 (5 bases). CDR1 MDHEN and CDR2 SYDVKM come from the germline V gene. Trimming left V 6 bases short and J 10 bases short, with 16 bases between. The CDR3 sequence is 13 residues long. The CDR3 protein is CASRTVGGGPQHF. CDR3 sequence (DNA): TGTGCCAGCAGGACCGTGGGGGGGGGACCCCAGCATTTT.

As to this clonotype: A much more abundant neighbour one base away suggests this may be a read error. This chain joins TRBV20-1 and TRBJ1-2, with D uncertain. Trimming cost V 5 bases and J 0 bases, with 7 bases left between them. Germline assignment: CDR1 DFQATT and CDR2 SNEGSKA (reference sequence). The CDR3 is made up of 12 amino acids. The CDR3 DNA follows: TGCAGTGCTGGAGCTACTAACTATGGCTACACCTTC. The encoded protein is CSAGATNYGYTF.

This chain uses TRBV7-8 with TRBJ2-7; TRBD1 matches at 9 bases. Germline V gene data show CDR1 as SGHVS and CDR2 as FQNEAQ. Trimming at V came to 10 bases and at J to 4 bases, leaving 5 bases not matched to a gene. The CDR3 has 12 residues. The CDR3 nucleotides are TGTGCCATCAGGACAGGGGAGTACGAGCAGTACTTC. Protein product: CAIRTGEYEQYF.